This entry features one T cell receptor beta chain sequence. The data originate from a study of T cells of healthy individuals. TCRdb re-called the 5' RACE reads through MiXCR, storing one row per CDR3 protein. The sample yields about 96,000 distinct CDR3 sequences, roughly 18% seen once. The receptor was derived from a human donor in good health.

CDR3 amino acids: CASSAADNEQFF. The CDR3 DNA is TGTGCCAGCAGTGCAGCAGACAATGAGCAGTTCTTC. The V call is TRBV2, the J call TRBJ2-1; D gene unclear. This CDR3 region has 12 residues. CDR1 and CDR2 from the germline V gene are SNHLY and FYNNEI. The V and J ends lost 4 bases and 5 bases respectively, with 6 bases between them.